Sequencing of this T cell receptor (delta chain) was carried out in a study of γδ T cells in repeated Plasmodium falciparum infection (TCRdb year 2021). Regarding the complete study: In the natural-infection arm, Malian children exposed to intense seasonal malaria transmission were enrolled and compared against age and gender matched Australian children. Controlled-infection subjects were sampled at baseline, immediately before selected infections, and 21 days after each infection. Using both natural infection in Mali and controlled human malaria infection, the study looked at the way repeated Plasmodium falciparum infection shapes the human gammadelta T cell repertoire. Malian gammadelta TCR repertoires were analysed cross-sectionally during no-transmission periods and were analysed longitudinally across acute febrile malaria episodes. Four controlled human malaria infections were administered to about 5 malaria-naive U.S. adults over 644 days by bites from P. falciparum NF54-infected Anopheles stephensi mosquitoes. Results and caveats for the whole study, not just this receptor: A highly stable polyclonal repertoire over time and infection, with many inter-individual overlapping TCRgamma sequences, was shown by Vgamma9/Vdelta2+ TCR repertoires. Generalizability was limited because the Malian cohort was drawn from a small rural village of predominantly one ethnic group. Because the controlled-infection cohort was small, analysis of inter-individual variability in gammadelta T cell responses was limited. In Vdelta2-negative gammadelta TCR repertoires, which were largely Vdelta1+, repeated controlled infections appeared to drive waves of new clonotype selection. Compared with Australian children, Malian children appeared to have Vdelta2-negative gammadelta TCR repertoires that were more clonally expanded, less diverse and less shared.

Vgamma9/Vdelta2+ and Vdelta2-negative gammadelta T cell populations were flow-sorted from peripheral blood mononuclear cells for bulk TCR repertoire analysis. The CDR3 spans 21 residues, from the cysteine through the phenylalanine. Of all the DNA, just the CDR3 is kept, 63 bases in frame from base 1. According to the germline V gene, CDR1 reads TSWWSYY and CDR2 reads QGS. The germline V end is reduced by 3 bases and the J end by 3 bases; junction bases left unmatched: 24. This clone was observed many times. The target of this receptor is not known. The translation of this DNA and the TCRdb protein of a much larger clone differ at residue 13, probably owing to a read error; the protein shown here is translated from the DNA. Libraries were made using multiplex PCR. Sequencing took place on an Illumina MiSeq. Each sorted gammadelta T cell sample was sequenced for both the TCR gamma (TRG) and TCR delta (TRD) chains. Regarding the original processing steps: The repertoire analyses drew on clonotype tree plots, the accumulated frequency of the top 20 clonotypes, and diversity index (DI) and D75 metrics. After TCRdb called clones again from the public reads with CATT, rows with identical DNA were merged. Clone size and V and J calls follow TCRdb, not the original study. The sample has 90,000 to 95,000 delta-chain clones on record, 0.8% to 1% of them singletons. Together, the top ten hold approximately 10% of the sample.

The sequenced sample was gamma-delta T cells from blood. This TCR came from a pool of human donors (malaria-infected and uninfected, not separated). Recombination joined TRDV1 with TRDJ1, and 8 junction bases match TRDD3. The J gene, not given by TCRdb, was assigned here from a germline match of the nucleotide sequence. The nucleotide sequence reads as follows: TGTGCTCTTGGGGACCGGCCTTCTCGCCACTGGGGGGTACCCATGGCCGATAAACTCATCTTT. It codes for CALGDRPSRHWGVPMADKLIF.